The present entry profiles one T cell receptor beta chain with its context. Antigen specificity is unknown. This sample is part of a study of shared clonotypes between healthy human individuals. Notes on the study in general: Memory subsets generally showed lower estimated richness than naive subsets.

This table comes from immunoSEQ multiplex PCR, and its TCRdb copy is limited to in-frame clones, with some not included. Altogether 800,000 to 1,200,000 clones are present, around 78% being singletons, with the ten largest covering approximately 0.52%. The specimen sequenced was memory CD4+ T cells from PBMCs. Subset meaning: CD45RA-negative fraction. This receptor was taken from a man aged 18 to 29 in good health. Some clones in this sample may be carry-over from other donors' samples.

The CDR3, as DNA: TGTGCCAGCAACCCCAGGGCGGTCGAGCAGTACTTC. Translation gives CASNPRAVEQYF. The chain is built from TRBV5-8 and TRBJ2-7; tentative D call: TRBD1 (5 bases). V lost 6 bases, J lost 6 bases, and 13 bases lay in between. The CDR3 has 12 amino acids. Per germline, CDR1 SGHTS and CDR2 YDEGEE.